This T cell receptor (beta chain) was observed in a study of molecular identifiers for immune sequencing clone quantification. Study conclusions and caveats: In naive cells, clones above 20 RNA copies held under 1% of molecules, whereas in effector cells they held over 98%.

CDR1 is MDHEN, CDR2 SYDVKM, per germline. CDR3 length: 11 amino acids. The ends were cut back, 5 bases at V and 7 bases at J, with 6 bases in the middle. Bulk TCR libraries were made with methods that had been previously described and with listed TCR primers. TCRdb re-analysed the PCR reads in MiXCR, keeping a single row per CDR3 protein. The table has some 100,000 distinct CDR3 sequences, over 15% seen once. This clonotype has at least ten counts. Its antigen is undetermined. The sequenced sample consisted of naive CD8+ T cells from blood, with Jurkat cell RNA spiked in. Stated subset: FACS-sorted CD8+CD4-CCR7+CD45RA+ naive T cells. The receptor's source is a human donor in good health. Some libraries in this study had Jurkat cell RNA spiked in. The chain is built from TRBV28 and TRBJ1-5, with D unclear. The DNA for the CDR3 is TGTGCCAGCAGTCGGCAACAGCCCCAGCATTTT. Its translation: CASSRQQPQHF.